This record concerns one T cell receptor (beta chain) sequence. The protocol was immunoSEQ multiplex PCR, while the TCRdb copy is restricted to in-frame clones and leaves out a portion. The data contain about 700,000 clones, roughly 94% of them singletons. These data come from a study of shared clonotypes between healthy human individuals. With 6 bases clipped from V and 3 bases from J, the junction kept 8 bases outside the gene matches. Germline assignment: CDR1 MRHNA and CDR2 SNTAGT. The CDR3 totals 15 residues. Terminally differentiated effector memory CD45RA+ cells were excluded by CCR7 positive selection of CD45RO-negative cells.

This TCR came from a man aged 30 to 39 in good health. The sample consisted of naive CD8+ T cells sorted from blood. The gene calls are TRBV6-4 and TRBJ2-7; 10 bases align to TRBD2. The CDR3 reads CASSPVLAGYYEQYF. Written as DNA, the CDR3 is TGTGCCAGCAGCCCCGTACTAGCGGGATACTACGAGCAGTACTTC.